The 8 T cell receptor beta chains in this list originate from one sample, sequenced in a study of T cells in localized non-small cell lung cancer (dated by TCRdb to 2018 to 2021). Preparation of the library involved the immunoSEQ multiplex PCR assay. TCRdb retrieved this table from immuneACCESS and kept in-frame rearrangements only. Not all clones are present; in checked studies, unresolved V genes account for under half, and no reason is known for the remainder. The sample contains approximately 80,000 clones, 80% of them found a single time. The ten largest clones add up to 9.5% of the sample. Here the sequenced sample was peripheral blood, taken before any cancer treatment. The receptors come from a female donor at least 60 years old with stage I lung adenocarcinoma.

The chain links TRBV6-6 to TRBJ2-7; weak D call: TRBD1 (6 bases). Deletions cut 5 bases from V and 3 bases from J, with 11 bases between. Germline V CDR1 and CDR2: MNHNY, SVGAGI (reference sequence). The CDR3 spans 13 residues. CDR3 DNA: TGTGCCAGCAGTCCGGGACACAACTACGAGCAGTACTTC. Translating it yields CASSPGHNYEQYF.

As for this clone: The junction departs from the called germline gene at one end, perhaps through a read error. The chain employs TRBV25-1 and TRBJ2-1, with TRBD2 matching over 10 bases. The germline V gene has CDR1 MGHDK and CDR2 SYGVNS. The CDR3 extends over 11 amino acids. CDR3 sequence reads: CASSQGTSVLF. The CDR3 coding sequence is TGTGCCAGCAGCCAGGGGACTAGCGTGCTCTTC. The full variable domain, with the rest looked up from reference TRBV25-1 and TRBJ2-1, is EADIYQTPRYLVIGTGKKITLECSQTMGHDKMYWYQQDPGMELHLIHYSYGVNSTEKGDLSSESTVSRIRTEHFPLTLESARPSHTSQYLCASSQGTSVLFGPGTRLTVL.

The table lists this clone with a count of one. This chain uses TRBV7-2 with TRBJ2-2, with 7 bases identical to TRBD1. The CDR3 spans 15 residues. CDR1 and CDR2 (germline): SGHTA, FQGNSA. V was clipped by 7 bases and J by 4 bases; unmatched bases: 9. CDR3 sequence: CASTLGTASTGELFF. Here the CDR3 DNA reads TGTGCCAGCACCCTCGGGACAGCGTCCACCGGGGAGCTGTTTTTT.

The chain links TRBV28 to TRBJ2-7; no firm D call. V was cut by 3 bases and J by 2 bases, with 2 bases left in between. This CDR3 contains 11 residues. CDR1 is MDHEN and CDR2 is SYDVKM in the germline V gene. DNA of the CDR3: TGTGCCAGCAGTTTGGCCTACGAGCAGTACTTC. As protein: CASSLAYEQYF.

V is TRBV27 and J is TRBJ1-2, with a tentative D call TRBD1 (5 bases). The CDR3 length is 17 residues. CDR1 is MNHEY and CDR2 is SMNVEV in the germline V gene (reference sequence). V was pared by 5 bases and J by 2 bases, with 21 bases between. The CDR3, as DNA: TGTGCCAGCAGTCCCCCTTTGCAGGGCAGTGCAAACTATGGCTACACCTTC. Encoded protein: CASSPPLQGSANYGYTF.

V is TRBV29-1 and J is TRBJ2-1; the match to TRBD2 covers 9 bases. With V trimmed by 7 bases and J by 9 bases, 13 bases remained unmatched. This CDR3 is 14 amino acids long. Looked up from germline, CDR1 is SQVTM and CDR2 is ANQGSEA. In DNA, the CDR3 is TGCAGCGCCCAACTAGGCGGGGGGGCGGGTGAGCAGTTCTTC. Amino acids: CSAQLGGGAGEQFF.

CDR3 protein: CASSFGGQNEQYF. CDR3 nucleotide sequence: TGTGCCAGCAGCTTTGGGGGACAGAACGAGCAGTACTTC. This chain uses TRBV7-6 with TRBJ2-7, with 7 bases aligning to TRBD1. J was trimmed by 5 bases and V by 3 bases; bases with no gene match: 4. Germline assignment: CDR1 SGHVS and CDR2 FNYEAQ. CDR3 length: 13 amino acids.

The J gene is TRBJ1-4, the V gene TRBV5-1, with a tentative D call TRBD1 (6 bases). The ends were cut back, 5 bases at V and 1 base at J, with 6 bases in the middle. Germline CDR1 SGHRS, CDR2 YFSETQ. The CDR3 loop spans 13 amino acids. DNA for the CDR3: TGCGCCAGCAGACAGGGAACTAATGAAAAACTGTTTTTT. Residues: CASRQGTNEKLFF.